This is a list of T cell receptor beta chains from one sample in a study of CD8 T cells in ankylosing spondylitis. Each CDR3 protein gets one entry after TCRdb re-called the 5' RACE reads with MiXCR. The repertoire holds roughly 100,000 distinct CDR3 sequences, about 8.3% seen once, with 9.9% in the top ten. Sequenced material: blood, either unsorted or a sorted T cell fraction (not recorded which). These receptors all come from a male donor with ankylosing spondylitis or in good health (not recorded which). The CDR3 runs from the conserved cysteine through the conserved F or W. A D gene is named only where the DNA matches it firmly. Size is stated for part of the rows, as once, few or many counts, or as a class when the clone is expanded.

many	TRBJ2-7	TRBD2	TRBV20-1	CSARDYGTSGSYEQYF	TGCAGTGCTAGAGATTACGGGACTAGCGGGAGCTACGAGCAGTACTTC
many	TRBJ2-1	-	TRBV24-1	CATGEGLEQFF	TGTGCCACCGGTGAGGGGCTCGAGCAGTTCTTC
many	TRBJ2-1	-	TRBV7-8	CASSLGLGNEQFF	TGTGCCAGCAGCTTAGGTCTTGGCAATGAGCAGTTCTTC
many	TRBJ2-3	-	TRBV4-3	CASSHLQGGTDTQYF	TGCGCCAGCAGCCATCTACAGGGCGGGACAGATACGCAGTATTTT
many	TRBJ2-1	TRBD2	TRBV12-3/TRBV12-4	CASSGLAGGQFF	TGTGCCAGCAGTGGACTAGCGGGGGGGCAGTTCTTC
many	TRBJ2-1	-	TRBV20-1	CSARTTRRGQYNEQFF	TGCAGTGCCCGGACGACTAGGAGGGGCCAATACAATGAGCAGTTCTTC
many	TRBJ2-1	-	TRBV14	CASRLSGYNEQFF	TGTGCCAGCAGGCTAAGCGGGTACAATGAGCAGTTCTTC
many	TRBJ1-1	-	TRBV29-1	CSVDNGAGTEAFF	TGCAGCGTTGATAATGGGGCAGGCACTGAAGCTTTCTTT
-	TRBJ1-2	TRBD1	TRBV7-9	CASSSRDRGPINYGYTF	TGTGCCAGCAGCTCTCGGGACAGGGGGCCCATTAACTATGGCTACACCTTC
many	TRBJ2-1	TRBD2	TRBV5-6	CASSLVLAGVNEQFF	TGTGCCAGCAGCTTGGTACTAGCGGGAGTAAATGAGCAGTTCTTC
-	TRBJ1-1	-	TRBV20-1	CSVILQGNTEAFF	TGCAGTGTTATTCTTCAGGGGAACACTGAAGCTTTCTTT